These 10 T cell receptor beta chains originate from one sample sequenced in a study of cytomegalovirus exposure and HLA in healthy donors. Both 60 Vbeta primers and 13 Jbeta primers went into the PCR. Using immunoSEQ multiplex PCR, the repertoire was profiled, and TCRdb retains in-frame clones only, with some absent. The sample records 95,000 to 150,000 clones, around 63% being singletons. Sequencing used PBMCs. These TCRs come from a man aged 35 to 55 in good health and CMV-seropositive.

V gene TRBV10-1 combines with J gene TRBJ2-2; D is undetermined. The CDR3 extends over 15 amino acids. Germline V gene lookup returns CDR1 WNHNN and CDR2 SYGVQD (reference sequence). Deletions cut 2 bases from V and 1 base from J, with 8 bases between. CDR3 sequence reads: CASSEGGLNTGELFF. DNA for the CDR3: TGCGCCAGCAGTGAGGGCGGCCTGAACACCGGGGAGCTGTTTTTT.

This chain joins TRBV6-5 and TRBJ2-7, with D unclear. Per the germline V gene, CDR1 is MNHEY and CDR2 is SVGAGI. Trimming took 2 bases from V and 8 from J, leaving 13 bases between them. This CDR3 is 13 amino acids long. The CDR3 DNA is TGTGCCAGCAGTTACCCCAACAAATTACAGCAGTACTTC. Residues: CASSYPNKLQQYF.

This clone was found a few times. V and J are TRBV27 and TRBJ1-4; D is unclear. Germline lookup yields CDR1 MNHEY and CDR2 SMNVEV (reference sequence). This CDR3 spans 17 amino acids. V lost 4 bases to trimming and J lost 7 bases, with 22 bases between them. CDR3 nucleotide sequence: TGTGCCAGCAGTTCCCTTCATCAGGTGACCCGAGTTGAAAAACTGTTTTTT. Protein: CASSSLHQVTRVEKLFF.

This clone was recorded a few times. V gene TRBV6-5 combines with J gene TRBJ2-3; 13 nucleotides line up with TRBD2. The CDR3 consists of 14 residues. CDR1 is MNHEY, CDR2 SVGAGI, per germline. The V and J ends lost 11 bases and 6 bases, in that order; junction bases with no gene match: 8. This CDR3 is CASYTSGGVDTQYF. CDR3 DNA: TGTGCCTCTTATACTAGCGGGGGGGTTGATACGCAGTATTTT.

The chain recombines TRBV18 with TRBJ1-6; TRBD1 matches 8 bases. Germline CDR1 and CDR2: KGHSH and LQKENI. The CDR3 is made up of 14 amino acids. After removal of 3 bases from V and 10 bases from J, the junction contained 5 bases not matched to a gene. CDR3 in DNA: TGTGCCAGCTCACCGGCACAGGGGGGATCACCCCTCCACTTT. Its translation: CASSPAQGGSPLHF.

This chain joins TRBV14 and TRBJ1-2, with D unresolved. This CDR3 contains 13 residues. Trimming left V 1 base short and J 1 base short, with 4 bases between. Germline CDR1 SGHDN, CDR2 FVKESK. The CDR3: CASSQASNYGYTF. CDR3 coding DNA: TGTGCCAGCAGCCAAGCGAGTAACTATGGCTACACCTTC.

The chain is built from TRBV6-5 and TRBJ1-5; D not resolved. Per germline, CDR1 MNHEY and CDR2 SVGAGI. The ends were cut back, 5 bases at V and 6 bases at J, with 14 bases in the middle. CDR3 length: 14 amino acids. The CDR3 nucleotides read TGTGCCAGCAGTCACGGAGGGTTGGGTCAGCCCCAGCATTTT. As protein: CASSHGGLGQPQHF.

The chain is built from TRBV28 and TRBJ2-3; the D gene is possibly TRBD2 (6 bases). There are 13 residues in the CDR3. V shed 2 bases and J shed 4 bases, with 7 bases lying between them. Germline V lookup: CDR1 MDHEN, CDR2 SYDVKM. CDR3 nucleotide sequence: TGTGCCAGCAGTTTAGGAGGGGCAGATACGCAGTATTTT. It is translated as CASSLGGADTQYF.

This chain joins TRBV7-9 and TRBJ1-4; tentatively, D is TRBD1 (5 bases). Germline values: CDR1 SEHNR, CDR2 FQNEAQ (reference sequence). The length of the CDR3 is 15 residues. Trimming pared 5 bases from V and 2 bases from J, leaving 12 bases between. CDR3 nucleotide sequence: TGTGCCAGCAGCGACGGGGGTTCGACTAATGAAAAACTGTTTTTT. Protein product: CASSDGGSTNEKLFF.

The chain is built from TRBV6-5 and TRBJ2-1; D is unresolved. The ends were cut back, 5 bases at V and 2 bases at J, with 4 bases in the middle. There are 12 residues in the CDR3. Germline CDR1 and CDR2: MNHEY and SVGAGI. In DNA form, the CDR3 reads TGTGCCAGCAGTACTGCCTACAATGAGCAGTTCTTC. Translated: CASSTAYNEQFF.